What follows describes a single T cell receptor (beta chain). Seattle participants joined during active infection and were tracked over time. Per the original data handling: Cell counts per sample came from amplifying reference gene primers. Data came from immunoSEQ multiplex PCR; TCRdb stores just in-frame clones and leaves some out. V and J calls plus clone size are reproduced from that table; the DNA served to infer D and trimming. The table records approximately 500,000 clones, about 89% of them present only once. This record comes from a study of blood T cell repertoires in COVID-19. This receptor was taken from a woman between 45 and 60 years old with COVID-19, enrolled during active disease. Material: peripheral blood.

The CDR3 coding sequence is TGCGCCAGCAGCCAAGTCGGGTCCCTCGGGGACGAGCAGTACTTC. It yields the protein CASSQVGSLGDEQYF. This chain connects TRBV4-1 to TRBJ2-7, with a possible D match to TRBD2 (5 bases). The CDR3 sequence is 15 residues long. Trimming left V 1 base short and J 5 bases short, with 15 bases between. CDR1 and CDR2 (germline): MGHRA, YSYEKL.